One TCR beta chain is described in this entry. This sample is part of a study of blood T cell repertoires in COVID-19. Study details: COVID-19 samples, acute and convalescent, were from the United States, Italy and Spain. From T cells, B-cell-depleted T cells, or PBMCs came the material, which was cDNA or gDNA.

In the study's own analysis: By means of reference gene primer amplification, nucleated cell counts were estimated. The repertoire was sequenced with immunoSEQ multiplex PCR; TCRdb's copy has only in-frame clones and lacks some. The V and J calls and clone size were taken over from that table, and D and trimming were inferred from the DNA. The sample shows over 45,000 clones, 75% to 85% of them seen only once. CDR1 and CDR2 (germline): KGHSH, LQKENI. V lost 5 bases, J lost 0 bases, and 8 bases lay in between. CDR3 size: 15 residues. The chain links TRBV18 to TRBJ2-6; a weak D match, TRBD2 (6 bases). The sequence was collected from a human donor in a cohort sampled during active COVID-19. The sample consisted of peripheral blood. CDR3 coding DNA: TGTGCCAGCTCAGTGGGGGGCTCTGGGGCCAACGTCCTGACTTTC. Its protein is CASSVGGSGANVLTF.